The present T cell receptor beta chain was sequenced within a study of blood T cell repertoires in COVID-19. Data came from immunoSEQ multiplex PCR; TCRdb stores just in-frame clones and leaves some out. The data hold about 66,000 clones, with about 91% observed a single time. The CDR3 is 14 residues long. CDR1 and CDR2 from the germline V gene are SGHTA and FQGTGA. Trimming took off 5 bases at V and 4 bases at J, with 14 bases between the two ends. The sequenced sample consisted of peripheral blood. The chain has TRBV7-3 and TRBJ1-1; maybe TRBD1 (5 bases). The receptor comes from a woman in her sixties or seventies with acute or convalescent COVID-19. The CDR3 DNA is TGTGCCAGCAGCCCCACGGCGGGGGGCACTGAAGCTTTCTTT. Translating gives CASSPTAGGTEAFF.